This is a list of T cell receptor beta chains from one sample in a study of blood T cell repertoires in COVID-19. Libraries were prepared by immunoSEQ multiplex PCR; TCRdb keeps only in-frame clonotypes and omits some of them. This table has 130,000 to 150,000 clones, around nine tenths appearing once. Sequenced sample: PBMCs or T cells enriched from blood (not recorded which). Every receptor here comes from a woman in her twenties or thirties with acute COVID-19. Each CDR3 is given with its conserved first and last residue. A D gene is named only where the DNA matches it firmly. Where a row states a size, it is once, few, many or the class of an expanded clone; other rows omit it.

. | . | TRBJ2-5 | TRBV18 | CASSPTGQETQYF | TGTGCCAGCTCACCCACGGGTCAAGAGACCCAGTACTTC
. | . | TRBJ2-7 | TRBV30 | CAWRGAAELSYEQYF | TGTGCCTGGAGGGGGGCGGCTGAGTTATCCTACGAGCAGTACTTC
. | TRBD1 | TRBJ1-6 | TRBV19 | CASIARHRGDSPLHF | TGTGCCAGTATAGCCCGGCACAGGGGGGATTCACCCCTCCACTTT
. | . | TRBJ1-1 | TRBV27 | CASSPTGVYRFGTEAFF | TGTGCCAGCAGTCCCACGGGTGTCTATCGTTTCGGCACTGAAGCTTTCTTT
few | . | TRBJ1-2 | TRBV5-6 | CASSFGPDYGYTF | TGTGCCAGCAGCTTTGGGCCGGACTATGGCTACACCTTC
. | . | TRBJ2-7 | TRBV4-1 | CASSQRDSYYEQYF | TGCGCCAGCAGCCAGCGGGATTCATACTACGAGCAGTACTTC
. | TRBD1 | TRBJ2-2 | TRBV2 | CASGTANTGELFF | TGTGCCAGCGGGACAGCTAACACCGGGGAGCTGTTTTTT
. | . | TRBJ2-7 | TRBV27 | CASSLAESYEQYF | TGTGCCAGCAGTTTGGCAGAATCCTACGAGCAGTACTTC
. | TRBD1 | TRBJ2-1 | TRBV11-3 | CASRDRDTEQFF | TGTGCCAGCAGAGACAGGGATACTGAGCAGTTCTTC
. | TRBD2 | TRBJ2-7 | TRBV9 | CASSVGLAGNSWGYEQYF | TGTGCCAGCAGCGTAGGACTAGCGGGAAATTCCTGGGGCTACGAGCAGTACTTC
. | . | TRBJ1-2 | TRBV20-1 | CSASAITNYGYTF | TGCAGTGCTAGTGCTATCACTAACTATGGCTACACCTTC
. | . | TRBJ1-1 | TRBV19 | CASTIQATLGNTEAFF | TGTGCCAGTACAATTCAGGCAACCCTTGGGAACACTGAAGCTTTCTTT
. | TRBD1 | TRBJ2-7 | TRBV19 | CASSTGQGAYEQYF | TGTGCCAGTAGTACGGGACAGGGGGCCTACGAGCAGTACTTC
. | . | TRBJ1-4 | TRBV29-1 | CSARFNEKLFF | TGCAGCGCCAGGTTTAATGAAAAACTGTTTTTT
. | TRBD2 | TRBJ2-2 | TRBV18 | CASSPRLAASTGELFF | TGTGCCAGCTCACCCCGACTAGCGGCAAGCACCGGGGAGCTGTTTTTT
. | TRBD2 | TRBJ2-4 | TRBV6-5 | CASRLAVAKNIQYF | TGTGCCAGCCGACTAGCGGTAGCCAAAAACATTCAGTACTTC
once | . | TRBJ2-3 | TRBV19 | CASRDRGTDTQYF | TGTGCCAGTAGGGACAGAGGCACAGATACGCAGTATTTT
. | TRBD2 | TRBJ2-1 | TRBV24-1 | CATSAGSGRARFNEQFF | TGTGCCACCAGTGCCGGTAGCGGGAGGGCCCGTTTTAATGAGCAGTTCTTC
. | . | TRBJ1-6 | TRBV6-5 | CASSYAGRNSPLHF | TGTGCCAGCAGTTATGCGGGGCGTAATTCACCCCTCCACTTT
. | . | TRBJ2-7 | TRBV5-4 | CASSLAGTHEQYF | TGTGCCAGCAGCTTGGCAGGAACCCACGAGCAGTACTTC
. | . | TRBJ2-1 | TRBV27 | CASSWRDANNEQFF | TGTGCCAGCAGTTGGCGGGATGCGAACAATGAGCAGTTCTTC
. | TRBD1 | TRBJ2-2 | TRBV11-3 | CASSTGTGGVTGELFF | TGTGCCAGCAGCACCGGGACAGGGGGTGTTACCGGGGAGCTGTTTTTT
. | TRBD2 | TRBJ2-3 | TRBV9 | CASSVGPGGSTDTQYF | TGTGCCAGCAGCGTAGGTCCGGGGGGTAGCACAGATACGCAGTATTTT
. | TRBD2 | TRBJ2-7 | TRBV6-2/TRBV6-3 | CASSYVLVRLAGYGYEQYF | TGTGCCAGCAGTTATGTCTTGGTGAGGCTAGCGGGATACGGCTACGAGCAGTACTTC
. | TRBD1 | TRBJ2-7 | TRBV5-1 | CASSIGQGPPPGEQYF | TGCGCCAGCAGCATAGGACAGGGCCCACCACCGGGAGAGCAGTACTTC
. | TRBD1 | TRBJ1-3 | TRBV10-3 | CAISEGGQVSGNTIYF | TGTGCCATCAGTGAGGGGGGACAGGTCTCTGGAAACACCATATATTTT
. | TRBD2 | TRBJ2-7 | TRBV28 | CASSSSKREGSYEQYF | TGTGCCAGCAGTTCCTCCAAGCGGGAGGGGTCCTACGAGCAGTACTTC
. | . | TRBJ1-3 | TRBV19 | CASSRGSGNTIYF | TGTGCCAGTAGTAGAGGGTCTGGAAACACCATATATTTT
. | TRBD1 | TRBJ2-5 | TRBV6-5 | CASSQDRAVETQYF | TGTGCCAGCAGTCAGGACAGGGCGGTGGAGACCCAGTACTTC
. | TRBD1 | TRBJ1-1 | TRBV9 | CASSGREGAPNTEAFF | TGTGCCAGCAGCGGTCGCGAGGGGGCACCGAACACTGAAGCTTTCTTT
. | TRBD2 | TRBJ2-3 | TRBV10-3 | CAIRGTSVTDTQYF | TGTGCCATCAGGGGGACTAGCGTAACAGATACGCAGTATTTT
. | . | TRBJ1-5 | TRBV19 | CASSIKEGSLNQPQHF | TGTGCCAGTAGTATCAAGGAGGGGTCCTTAAATCAGCCCCAGCATTTT
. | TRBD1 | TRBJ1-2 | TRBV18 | CASSPQQGAGGYTF | TGTGCCAGCTCACCTCAACAGGGGGCGGGTGGCTACACCTTC
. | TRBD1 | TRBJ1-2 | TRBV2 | CASRTTGGSAGYTF | TGTGCCAGCAGGACGACAGGGGGCTCGGCGGGCTACACCTTC
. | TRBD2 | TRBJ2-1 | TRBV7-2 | CASSLGPLAGEYNEQFF | TGTGCCAGCAGCTTAGGACCTCTAGCGGGAGAATACAATGAGCAGTTCTTC
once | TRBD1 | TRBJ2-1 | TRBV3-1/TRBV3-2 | CASSHRPPTGDNEQFF | TGTGCCAGCAGCCACCGACCGCCGACAGGGGACAATGAGCAGTTCTTC
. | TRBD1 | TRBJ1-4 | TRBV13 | CASSYNTGAYEGKLFF | TGTGCCAGCAGCTATAATACAGGGGCCTATGAGGGAAAACTGTTTTTT
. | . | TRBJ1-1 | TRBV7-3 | CASSSQGGTEAFF | TGTGCCAGCAGCTCGCAGGGAGGAACTGAAGCTTTCTTT
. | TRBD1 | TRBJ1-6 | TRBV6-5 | CASHGTGRGVSPLHF | TGTGCCAGCCATGGGACAGGGAGGGGGGTCTCACCCCTCCACTTT
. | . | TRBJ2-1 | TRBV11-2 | CASSRTPDEQFF | TGTGCCAGCAGCCGTACCCCGGATGAGCAGTTCTTC
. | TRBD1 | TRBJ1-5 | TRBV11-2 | CASSHGQGRADQPQHF | TGTGCCAGCAGCCACGGACAGGGAAGGGCGGATCAGCCCCAGCATTTT
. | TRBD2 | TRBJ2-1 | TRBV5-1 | CASIRTSGPYNEQFF | TGCGCCAGCATCCGGACTAGCGGGCCATACAATGAGCAGTTCTTC
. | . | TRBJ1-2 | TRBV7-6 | CASSLDPGAQDYGYTF | TGTGCCAGCAGCTTAGACCCAGGGGCCCAGGACTATGGCTACACCTTC
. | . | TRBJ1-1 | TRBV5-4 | CASSLGGGNTEAFF | TGTGCCAGCAGCTTGGGCGGGGGGAACACTGAAGCTTTCTTT
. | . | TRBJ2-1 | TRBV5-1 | CASSPDLPTYNEQFF | TGCGCCAGCAGCCCCGATTTGCCGACATACAATGAGCAGTTCTTC
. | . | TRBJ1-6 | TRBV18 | CASSELTIYNSPLHF | TGTGCCAGCTCAGAATTGACAATCTATAATTCACCCCTCCACTTT
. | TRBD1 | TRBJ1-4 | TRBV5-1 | CASSPSTGGGEKLFF | TGCGCCAGCAGCCCCTCGACAGGGGGCGGAGAAAAACTGTTTTTT
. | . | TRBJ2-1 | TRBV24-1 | CATSRNNPYNEQFF | TGTGCCACCAGCAGAAATAATCCCTACAATGAGCAGTTCTTC
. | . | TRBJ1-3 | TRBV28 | CASSLFGFGNTIYF | TGTGCCAGCAGCCTATTCGGGTTTGGAAACACCATATATTTT
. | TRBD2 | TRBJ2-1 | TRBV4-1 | CASSQTGTSGREQFF | TGCGCCAGCAGCCAGACCGGGACTAGCGGACGCGAGCAGTTCTTC